This T cell receptor (beta chain) was recorded in a study of breast tumors, draining lymph nodes, adjacent tissues. The study's findings and limits: The data were judged consistent with most tumor T cells coming from lymph node and expanding in tumor. Tumor repertoires ranked between lymph nodes and nontumor tissue in diversity, with V and J gene preferences. Tumor T cell lymph node origin was a supported hypothesis, not proven.

Samples came from axillary lymph nodes draining the breast cancer. Germline V gene sequence: CDR1 SEHNR, CDR2 FQNEAQ (reference sequence). The CDR3 has 14 amino acids. Trimming cost V 4 bases and J 8 bases, with 15 bases left between them. TCRdb processed the multiplex PCR reads anew with MiXCR; each CDR3 protein has one entry. Counted here are approximately 100,000 distinct CDR3 sequences, 30% occurring once; the ten biggest clones make up under 6%. In regard to this clonotype: Antigen specificity is unknown. This CDR3 fails to terminate in the conserved phenylalanine or tryptophan, so it likely reflects a read error.

This TCR derives from a female donor with breast cancer. Some clones in this sample may be carry-over from other donors' samples. The sample was axillary lymph node tissue. The rearrangement links TRBV7-9 to TRBJ1-3; D is uncertain. The CDR3 reads CASSSDILADTIYL. The CDR3 DNA reads TGTGCCAGCAGCTCCGATATCCTGGCGGACACCATATATCTT.